A selection of T cell receptor beta chains follows, all from one sample in a study of naive and memory T cell subsets. TCRdb called the UMI-ligation and nested PCR reads again in MiXCR, with one record for every CDR3 protein. This sample has around 140,000 distinct CDR3 sequences, with about 20% found just once. Sample: naive CD4+ T cells from blood. The origin of the receptors is a human donor in good health. Each CDR3 is given with its conserved first and last residue. Fields, in order: D gene, clone size, J gene, V gene, CDR3 protein, CDR3 DNA. The D gene is left open where the match is weak. Expanded clones get a size class; other rows say once, few or many, or leave the size out.

.	.	TRBJ2-1	TRBV7-3	CASSPAGSRSSYNEQFF	TGTGCCAGCAGCCCCGCGGGAAGCCGGAGCTCCTACAATGAGCAGTTCTTC
TRBD1	few	TRBJ2-7	TRBV5-1	CASSYRTGVGAYEQYF	TGCGCCAGCAGCTACCGAACAGGGGTCGGTGCCTACGAGCAGTACTTC
TRBD2	many	TRBJ2-7	TRBV20-1	CSARDWSGRTQEQYF	TGCAGTGCTAGAGATTGGAGCGGGAGAACGCAAGAGCAGTACTTC
.	.	TRBJ1-2	TRBV20-1	CSARNREDDYGYTF	TGCAGTGCTAGAAACAGGGAAGACGACTATGGCTACACCTTC
.	.	TRBJ2-1	TRBV3-1	CASSRASSSNNEQFF	TGTGCCAGCAGCCGGGCTTCGTCTAGCAACAATGAGCAGTTCTTC
.	few	TRBJ1-1	TRBV29-1	CSAMNTEAFF	TGCAGCGCTATGAACACTGAAGCTTTCTTT
.	few	TRBJ2-3	TRBV7-2	CASSPPRKGWGTDTQYF	TGTGCCAGCAGCCCACCTAGGAAGGGGTGGGGCACAGATACGCAGTATTTT
TRBD1	few	TRBJ1-6	TRBV2	CASRDSNFNNSPLHF	TGTGCCAGCCGGGACAGCAACTTTAATAATTCACCCCTCCACTTT
TRBD2	.	TRBJ2-1	TRBV7-3	CASSLRFGDSGRNEQFF	TGTGCCAGCAGCTTACGATTCGGTGATAGCGGGAGAAATGAGCAGTTCTTC
.	.	TRBJ2-7	TRBV28	CASSSHSPYEQYF	TGTGCCAGCAGTTCCCACAGTCCCTACGAGCAGTACTTC
.	.	TRBJ2-2	TRBV12-3/TRBV12-4	CASHGGELFF	TGTGCCAGCCATGGCGGGGAGCTGTTTTTT
TRBD2	few	TRBJ2-7	TRBV28	CASNPSSGSVYEQYF	TGTGCCAGCAATCCATCTAGCGGGAGCGTCTACGAGCAGTACTTC
TRBD2	few	TRBJ2-3	TRBV5-1	CASSLEAGVATDTQYF	TGCGCCAGCAGCTTGGAGGCGGGAGTGGCCACAGATACGCAGTATTTT
.	many	TRBJ2-7	TRBV30	CAWSVDYEQYF	TGTGCCTGGAGTGTTGACTACGAGCAGTACTTC
TRBD1	.	TRBJ1-3	TRBV15	CATSRDLGTGMAGNTIYF	TGTGCCACCAGCAGAGATCTAGGGACAGGGATGGCTGGAAACACCATATATTTT
.	few	TRBJ1-6	TRBV20-1	CSAKTTASSYNSPLHF	TGCAGTGCTAAAACGACAGCAAGCTCCTATAATTCACCCCTCCACTTT
.	.	TRBJ2-7	TRBV4-3	CASSQERQLFEEQYF	TGCGCCAGCAGCCAAGAACGGCAGCTCTTTGAGGAGCAGTACTTC
TRBD1	many	TRBJ2-2	TRBV24-1	CATGEGGVDTGELFF	TGTGCCACCGGGGAAGGGGGCGTCGACACCGGGGAGCTGTTTTTT
.	few	TRBJ2-5	TRBV28	CASTSEETQYF	TGTGCCAGCACCTCTGAAGAGACCCAGTACTTC
.	.	TRBJ2-1	TRBV20-1	CSAWLGNEQFF	TGCAGTGCTTGGTTGGGCAATGAGCAGTTCTTC
.	.	TRBJ1-4	TRBV28	CASRLGFRRKEEKLFF	TGTGCCAGCCGCCTCGGATTTCGGCGAAAGGAAGAAAAACTGTTTTTT
.	few	TRBJ1-2	TRBV15	CATSIYTAGLRGYTF	TGTGCCACCAGCATATATACAGCGGGCTTACGTGGCTACACCTTC
.	few	TRBJ1-3	TRBV28	CASSFRARNTIYF	TGTGCCAGCAGTTTCCGGGCCCGAAACACCATATATTTT
.	few	TRBJ1-4	TRBV20-1	CSARAQGNEKLFF	TGCAGTGCTAGAGCCCAGGGAAATGAAAAACTGTTTTTT
.	many	TRBJ1-2	TRBV12-3/TRBV12-4	CASSPGGTGKDGYTF	TGTGCCAGCAGTCCTGGGGGAACAGGGAAAGATGGCTACACCTTC